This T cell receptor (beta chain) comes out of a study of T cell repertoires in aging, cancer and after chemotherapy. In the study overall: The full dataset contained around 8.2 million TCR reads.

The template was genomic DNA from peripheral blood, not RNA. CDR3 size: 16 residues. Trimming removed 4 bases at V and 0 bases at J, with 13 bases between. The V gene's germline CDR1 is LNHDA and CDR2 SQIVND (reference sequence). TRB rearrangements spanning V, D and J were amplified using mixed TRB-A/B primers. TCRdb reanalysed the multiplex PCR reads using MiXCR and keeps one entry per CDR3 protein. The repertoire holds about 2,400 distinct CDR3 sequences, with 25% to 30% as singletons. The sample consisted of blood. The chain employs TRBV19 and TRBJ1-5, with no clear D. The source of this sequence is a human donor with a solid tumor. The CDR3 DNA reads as TGTGCCAGTAGTAGGAAGACACCGTATAGCAATCAGCCCCAGCATTTT. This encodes CASSRKTPYSNQPQHF.